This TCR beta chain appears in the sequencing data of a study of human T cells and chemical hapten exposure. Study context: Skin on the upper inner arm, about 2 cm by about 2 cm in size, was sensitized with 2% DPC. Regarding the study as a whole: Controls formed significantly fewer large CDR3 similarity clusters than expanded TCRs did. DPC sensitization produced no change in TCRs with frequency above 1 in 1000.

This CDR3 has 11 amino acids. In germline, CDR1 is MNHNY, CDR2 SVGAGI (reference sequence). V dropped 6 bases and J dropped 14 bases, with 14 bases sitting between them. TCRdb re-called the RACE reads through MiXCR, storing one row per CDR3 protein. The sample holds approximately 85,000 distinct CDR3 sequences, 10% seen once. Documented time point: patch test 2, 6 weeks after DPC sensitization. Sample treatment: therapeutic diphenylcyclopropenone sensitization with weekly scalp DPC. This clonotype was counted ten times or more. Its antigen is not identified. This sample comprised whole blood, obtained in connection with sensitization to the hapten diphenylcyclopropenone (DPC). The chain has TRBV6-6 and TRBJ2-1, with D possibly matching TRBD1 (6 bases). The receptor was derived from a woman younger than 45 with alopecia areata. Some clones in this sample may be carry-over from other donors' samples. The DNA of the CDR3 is TGTGCCAGCAGCATTACAGGGAGAAAGTTCTTC. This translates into CASSITGRKFF.